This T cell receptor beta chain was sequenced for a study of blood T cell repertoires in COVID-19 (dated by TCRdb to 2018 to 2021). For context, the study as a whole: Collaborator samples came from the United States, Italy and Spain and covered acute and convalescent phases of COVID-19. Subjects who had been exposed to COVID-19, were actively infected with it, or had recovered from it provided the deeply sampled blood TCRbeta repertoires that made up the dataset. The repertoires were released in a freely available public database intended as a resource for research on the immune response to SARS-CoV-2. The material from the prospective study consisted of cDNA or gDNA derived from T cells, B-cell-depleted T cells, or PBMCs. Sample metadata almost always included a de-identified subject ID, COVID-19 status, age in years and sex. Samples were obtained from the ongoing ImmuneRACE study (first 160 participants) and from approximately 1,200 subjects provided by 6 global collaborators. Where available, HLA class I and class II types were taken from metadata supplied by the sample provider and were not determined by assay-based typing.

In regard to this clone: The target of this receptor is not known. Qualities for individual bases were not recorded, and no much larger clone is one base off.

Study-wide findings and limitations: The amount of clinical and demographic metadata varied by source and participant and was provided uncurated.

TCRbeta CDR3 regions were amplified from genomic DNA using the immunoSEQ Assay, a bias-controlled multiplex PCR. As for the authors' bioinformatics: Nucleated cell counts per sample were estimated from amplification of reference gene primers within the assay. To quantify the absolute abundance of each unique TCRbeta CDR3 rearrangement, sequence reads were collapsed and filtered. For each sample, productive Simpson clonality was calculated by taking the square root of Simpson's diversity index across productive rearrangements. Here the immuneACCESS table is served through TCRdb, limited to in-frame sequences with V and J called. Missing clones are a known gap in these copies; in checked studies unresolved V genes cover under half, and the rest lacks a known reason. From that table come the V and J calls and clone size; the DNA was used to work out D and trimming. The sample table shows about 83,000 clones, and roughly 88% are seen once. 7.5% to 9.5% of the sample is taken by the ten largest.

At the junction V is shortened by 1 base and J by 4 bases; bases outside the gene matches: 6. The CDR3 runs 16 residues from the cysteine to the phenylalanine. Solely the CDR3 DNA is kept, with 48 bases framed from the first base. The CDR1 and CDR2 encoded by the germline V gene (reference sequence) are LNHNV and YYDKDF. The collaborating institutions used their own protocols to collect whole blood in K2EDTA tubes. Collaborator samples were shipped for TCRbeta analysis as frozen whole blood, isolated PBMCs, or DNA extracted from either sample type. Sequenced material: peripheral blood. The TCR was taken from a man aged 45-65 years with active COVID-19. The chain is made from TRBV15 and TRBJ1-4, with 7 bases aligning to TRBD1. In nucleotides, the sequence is TGTGCCACCAGCAGAGCAGGAAGGGGGCTTAATGAAAAACTGTTTTTT. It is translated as CATSRAGRGLNEKLFF. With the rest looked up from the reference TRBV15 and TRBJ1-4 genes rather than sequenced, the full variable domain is DAMVIQNPRYQVTQFGKPVTLSCSQTLNHNVMYWYQQKSSQAPKLLFHYYDKDFNNEADTPDNFQSRRPNTSFCFLDIRSPGLGDTAMYLCATSRAGRGLNEKLFFGSGTQLSVL.